The T cell receptor beta chain under discussion was sequenced for a study of control samples from healthy donors and cancer patients. Trimming stripped 8 bases from V and 2 bases from J, with 13 bases between. The CDR3 loop spans 15 amino acids. Germline V gene lookup returns CDR1 MNHEY and CDR2 SVGAGI. TCRdb's table, derived via immunoSEQ multiplex PCR, lists solely in-frame clones and lacks some. This table has 130,000 or so clones, roughly 84% appearing once. This clone was found a few times. This sequence joins TRBV6-5 and TRBJ1-6; maybe TRBD1 (6 bases). The specimen was blood. The sequence was collected from a man aged 50 to 59 in good health. As DNA, the CDR3 is TGTGCCAGCGTACAGGGACGGACCTATAATTCACCCCTCCACTTT. Translation gives CASVQGRTYNSPLHF.